This passage covers 14 T cell receptor beta chains from one sample sequenced in a study of cytomegalovirus exposure and HLA in healthy donors. A multiplex PCR was run with 60 Vbeta primers and 13 Jbeta primers. The repertoire was sequenced with immunoSEQ multiplex PCR; TCRdb's copy has only in-frame clones and lacks some. Here the sample spans 150,000 to 200,000 clones, 80% to 90% being singletons. The sequenced sample consisted of PBMCs. Every receptor here comes from a man between 18 and 29 years old in good health and CMV-seronegative.

The V gene is TRBV4-2, the J gene TRBJ2-3; 8 positions match TRBD2. The V gene's germline CDR1 is LGHNA and CDR2 YNFKEQ. The CDR3 is 15 amino acids. Trimming at V came to 4 bases and at J to 5 bases, leaving 8 bases not matched to a gene. CDR3 DNA: TGTGCCAGCAGCCGGGGTAGCGGGGACGTAGATACGCAGTATTTT. Protein product: CASSRGSGDVDTQYF.

This clone has only one observation. This rearrangement joins TRBV27 to TRBJ2-7; D perhaps matches TRBD1 (6 bases). CDR3 length equals 15 residues. Germline V gene data show CDR1 as MNHEY and CDR2 as SMNVEV (reference sequence). Trimming left V 6 bases short and J 0 bases short, with 15 bases between. CDR3 region: CASSPRQDSSYEQYF. The CDR3 DNA is TGTGCCAGCAGCCCCAGACAGGATAGCTCCTACGAGCAGTACTTC.

The chain carries TRBV7-3 and TRBJ2-2; 8 nucleotides line up with TRBD2. The length of the CDR3 is 18 residues. Germline lookup yields CDR1 SGHTA and CDR2 FQGTGA. J was trimmed by 0 bases and V by 1 base; bases with no gene match: 7. The CDR3 DNA is TGTGCCAGCAGCTTAAGGTCCGGGGGGGACCCGAACACCGGGGAGCTGTTTTTT. Translation: CASSLRSGGDPNTGELFF.

As for this clone: The same CDR3 can be traced to other DNA sequences in this sample. The chain has TRBV9 and TRBJ2-2; no firm D call. CDR1 SGDLS and CDR2 YYNGEE come from the germline V gene. This CDR3 region has 12 residues. V lost 4 bases and J lost 2, with 3 bases in between. This CDR3 is CASSQNTGELFF. For the CDR3, the DNA is TGTGCCAGCAGCCAAAACACCGGGGAGCTGTTTTTT.

The chain uses TRBV2 and TRBJ1-2; no firm D call. The V and J ends lost 3 bases and 0 bases respectively, with 8 bases between them. Germline-derived CDR1 and CDR2 are SNHLY and FYNNEI. This CDR3 has 14 amino acids. This CDR3 is CASSEGDANYGYTF. CDR3 DNA sequence: TGTGCCAGCAGTGAGGGCGATGCTAACTATGGCTACACCTTC.

Concerning this clone: The sample has other DNA sequences that encode this CDR3 too. The chain is built from TRBV7-7 and TRBJ2-2; TRBD2 aligns across 13 bases. This CDR3 spans 16 amino acids. V shed 5 bases and J 5 bases; nucleotides not matched to a gene: 5. Germline V CDR1 and CDR2: SSHAT, FNYEAQ (reference sequence). The CDR3 sequence is CASSPGLAGVTGELFF. For the CDR3, the DNA is TGTGCCAGCAGCCCAGGACTAGCGGGAGTAACCGGGGAGCTGTTTTTT.

The DNA of the CDR3 is TGTGCCATCAGTGAGACTAGGTACGAGCAGTACTTC. This codes for CAISETRYEQYF. The chain has TRBV10-3 and TRBJ2-5; weak D call: TRBD2 (5 bases). Matching the DNA end better, TRBJ2-7 makes the J call doubtful. There are 12 residues in the CDR3. Germline V gene sequence: CDR1 ENHRY, CDR2 SYGVKD.

The chain couples TRBV14 to TRBJ1-3; the match to TRBD1 covers 8 bases. Trimming cost V 0 bases and J 2 bases; bases outside gene matches: 12. Germline V CDR1 and CDR2: SGHDN, FVKESK. The CDR3 loop spans 19 amino acids. CDR3 nucleotide sequence: TGTGCCAGCAGCCAAGATGGTCCCCGGACAGGGTCTACTGGAAACACCATATATTTT. Protein: CASSQDGPRTGSTGNTIYF.

The rearrangement joins TRBV15 to TRBJ1-5, with D maybe TRBD1 (6 bases). V was shortened by 5 bases and J by 2 bases, with 13 bases between the two germline ends. The CDR3 contains 15 residues. Germline V CDR1 and CDR2: LNHNV, YYDKDF (reference sequence). As DNA, the CDR3 is TGTGCCACCAGCGGACCTCCAGGGGGCAATCAGCCCCAGCATTTT. Its translation is CATSGPPGGNQPQHF.

DNA for the CDR3: TGTGCCAGCAGCCGGGACAACTACAATGAGCAGTTCTTC. This codes for CASSRDNYNEQFF. This chain links TRBV7-8 with TRBJ2-1, with D possibly TRBD1 on 6 matching bases. The CDR3 is 13 residues long. Germline loops: CDR1 SGHVS, CDR2 FQNEAQ. Trimming took 5 bases from V and 3 from J, leaving 8 bases between them. Supplemented by reference TRBV7-8 and TRBJ2-1, the full variable domain reads GAGVSQSPRYKVAKRGQDVALRCDPISGHVSLFWYQQALGQGPEFLTYFQNEAQLDKSGLPSDRFFAERPEGSVSTLKIQRTQQEDSAVYLCASSRDNYNEQFFGPGTRLTVL.

The J gene is TRBJ2-7, the V gene TRBV4-1, with D possibly TRBD2 on 6 matching bases. Deletions cut 1 base from V and 5 bases from J, with 18 bases between. This CDR3 contains 16 residues. Germline loops: CDR1 MGHRA, CDR2 YSYEKL. CDR3 region: CASSQGYGGLSNEQYF. CDR3 nucleotides: TGCGCCAGCAGCCAAGGGTATGGTGGACTATCAAACGAGCAGTACTTC.

V usage is TRBV21-1 and J usage is TRBJ2-7; TRBD2 was called by the table and not checked on the DNA. TRBV21-1 is termed a pseudogene. There are 16 residues in the CDR3. CDR3 nucleotides: TGTGCCAGCAGCTTCTACGGACTAGCGGGAGCCTACGAGCAGTACTTC. It specifies CASSFYGLAGAYEQYF.

The J gene is TRBJ2-2, the V gene TRBV14; 10 bases map to TRBD2. The length of the CDR3 is 19 residues. After removal of 4 bases from V and 4 bases from J, the junction contained 15 bases not matched to a gene. Germline-derived CDR1 and CDR2 are SGHDN and FVKESK. CDR3 in amino acids: CASSPRRTSGIIITGELFF. DNA for the CDR3: TGTGCCAGCAGCCCCAGGAGGACTAGCGGAATCATAATCACCGGGGAGCTGTTTTTT.

V usage is TRBV27 and J usage is TRBJ2-7; 10 bases are shared with TRBD1. Per the germline V gene, CDR1 is MNHEY and CDR2 is SMNVEV (reference sequence). The CDR3 totals 15 residues. J was trimmed by 2 bases and V by 6 bases; bases with no gene match: 7. The CDR3 spells CASRPGTGDTYEQYF. CDR3 bases: TGTGCCAGCAGACCCGGGACAGGGGATACCTACGAGCAGTACTTC.